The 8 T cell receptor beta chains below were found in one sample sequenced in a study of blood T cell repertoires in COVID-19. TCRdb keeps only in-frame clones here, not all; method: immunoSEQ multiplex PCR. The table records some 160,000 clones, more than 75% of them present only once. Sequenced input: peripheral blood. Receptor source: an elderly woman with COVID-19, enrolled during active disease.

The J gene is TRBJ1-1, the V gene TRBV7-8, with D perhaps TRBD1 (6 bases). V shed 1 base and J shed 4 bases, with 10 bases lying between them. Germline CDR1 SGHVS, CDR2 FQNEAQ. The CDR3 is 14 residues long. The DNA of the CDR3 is TGTGCCAGCAGCTTAGTGGGGGCAGGCACTGAAGCTTTCTTT. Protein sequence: CASSLVGAGTEAFF.

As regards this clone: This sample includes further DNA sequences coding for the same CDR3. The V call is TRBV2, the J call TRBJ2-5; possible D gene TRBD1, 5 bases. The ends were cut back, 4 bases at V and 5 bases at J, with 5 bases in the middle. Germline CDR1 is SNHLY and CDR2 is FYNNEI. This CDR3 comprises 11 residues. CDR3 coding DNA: TGTGCCAGCAGTGCAGGGGAGACCCAGTACTTC. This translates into CASSAGETQYF.

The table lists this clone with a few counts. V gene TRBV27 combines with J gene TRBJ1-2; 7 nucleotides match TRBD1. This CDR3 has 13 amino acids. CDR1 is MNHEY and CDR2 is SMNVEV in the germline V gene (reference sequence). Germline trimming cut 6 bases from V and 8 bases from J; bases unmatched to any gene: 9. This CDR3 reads CASSKRETGGYTF. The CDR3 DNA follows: TGTGCCAGCAGCAAACGGGAGACAGGGGGCTACACCTTC.

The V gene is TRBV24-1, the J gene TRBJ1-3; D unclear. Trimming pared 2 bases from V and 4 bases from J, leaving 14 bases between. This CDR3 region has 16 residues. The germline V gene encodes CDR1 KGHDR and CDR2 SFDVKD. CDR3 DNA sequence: TGTGCCACCAGTGATTCACACAGTGCCATGGGAAACACCATATATTTT. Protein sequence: CATSDSHSAMGNTIYF.

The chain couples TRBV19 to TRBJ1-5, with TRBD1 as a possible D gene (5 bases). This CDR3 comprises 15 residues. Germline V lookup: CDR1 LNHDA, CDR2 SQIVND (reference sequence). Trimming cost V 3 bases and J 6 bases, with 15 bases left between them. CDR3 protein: CASSIWGPGGQPQHF. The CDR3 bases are TGTGCCAGTAGTATTTGGGGACCGGGGGGTCAGCCCCAGCATTTT.

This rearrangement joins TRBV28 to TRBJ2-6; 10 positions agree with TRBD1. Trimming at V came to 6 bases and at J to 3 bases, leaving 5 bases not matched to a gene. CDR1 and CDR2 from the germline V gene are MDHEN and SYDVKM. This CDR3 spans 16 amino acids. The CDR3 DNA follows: TGTGCCAGCAGACCAAGGACAGGGGGTGGGGCCAACGTCCTGACTTTC. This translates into CASRPRTGGGANVLTF.

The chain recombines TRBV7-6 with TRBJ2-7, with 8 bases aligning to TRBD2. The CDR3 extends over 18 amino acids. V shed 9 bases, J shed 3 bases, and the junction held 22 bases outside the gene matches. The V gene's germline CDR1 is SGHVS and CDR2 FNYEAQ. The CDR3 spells CARKLGKIIAGSVYEQYF. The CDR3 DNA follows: TGTGCCAGAAAACTGGGCAAAATTATAGCGGGATCAGTCTACGAGCAGTACTTC.

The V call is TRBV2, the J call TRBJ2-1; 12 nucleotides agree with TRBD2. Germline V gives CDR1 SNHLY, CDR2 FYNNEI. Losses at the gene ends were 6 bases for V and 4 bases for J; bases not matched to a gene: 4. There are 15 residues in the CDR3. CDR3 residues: CASSPGTSGYNEQFF. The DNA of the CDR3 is TGTGCCAGCAGCCCCGGGACTAGCGGGTACAATGAGCAGTTCTTC.